This is a list of T cell receptor beta chains from one sample in a study of blood T cell repertoires in COVID-19. Clones were read by immunoSEQ multiplex PCR, and TCRdb kept only the in-frame ones, dropping some. The table records about 180,000 clones, approximately 85% of them present only once. Source material: peripheral blood. Source of these receptors: a woman aged 60-75 years with COVID-19, enrolled during active disease. Both conserved end residues are part of each CDR3. A D gene is named only where the DNA matches it firmly. Clone size, where shown, is once, few, many, or a class for clones that have expanded.

>TRBJ1-2|TRBD1|TRBV3-1/TRBV3-2|-
CASTSGQIANYGYTF
TGTGCCAGCACCTCGGGACAGATAGCTAACTATGGCTACACCTTC
>TRBJ1-4|TRBD1|TRBV13|-
CASSSSGTGGIGNEKLFF
TGTGCCAGCAGCTCCTCCGGGACAGGGGGTATAGGTAATGAAAAACTGTTTTTT
>TRBJ1-2|-|TRBV6-6|-
CASRSVYGYTF
TGTGCCAGCAGGTCGGTATACGGCTACACCTTC
>TRBJ2-3|-|TRBV5-5|-
CASSLAGWGTDTQYF
TGTGCCAGCAGCTTGGCAGGGTGGGGCACAGATACGCAGTATTTT
>TRBJ1-1|-|TRBV7-9|-
CASSLGSEAFF
TGTGCCAGCAGCTTAGGTAGTGAAGCTTTCTTT
>TRBJ1-2|-|TRBV5-1|-
CASSLAVSGSVYGYTF
TGCGCCAGCAGCTTGGCTGTATCAGGGTCGGTCTATGGCTACACCTTC
>TRBJ1-5|TRBD1|TRBV28|once
CASSVGTGLWQPQHF
TGTGCCAGCAGTGTCGGGACAGGGCTTTGGCAGCCCCAGCATTTT
>TRBJ1-5|-|TRBV28|-
CASSFGGARAQHF
TGTGCCAGCAGTTTCGGGGGGGCTCGGGCCCAGCATTTT
>TRBJ2-1|TRBD2|TRBV28|-
CASSSRFNIAGGRSSYNEQFF
TGTGCCAGCAGTTCAAGGTTTAACATAGCGGGGGGCCGGAGCTCCTACAATGAGCAGTTCTTC
>TRBJ2-3|-|TRBV7-3|-
CASSPEWGGPDTQYF
TGTGCCAGCAGCCCGGAGTGGGGAGGTCCCGATACGCAGTATTTT
>TRBJ2-7|TRBD2|TRBV9|-
CASSQTSGIYEQYF
TGTGCCAGCAGTCAGACTAGCGGGATTTACGAGCAGTACTTC
>TRBJ2-3|TRBD2|TRBV25-1|-
CASGTSGTDTQYF
TGTGCCAGCGGGACTAGCGGCACAGATACGCAGTATTTT
>TRBJ2-3|-|TRBV6-1|-
CASSERGRVTDTQYF
TGTGCCAGCAGTGAAAGGGGCAGGGTAACAGATACGCAGTATTTT
>TRBJ1-3|TRBD1|TRBV7-8|-
CASSLGPPGQGSGNTIYF
TGTGCCAGCAGCTTAGGACCGCCGGGACAGGGCTCTGGAAACACCATATATTTT
>TRBJ2-1|TRBD2|TRBV9|-
CASSTSGAYNEQFF
TGTGCCAGTTCGACTAGCGGGGCTTACAATGAGCAGTTCTTC
>TRBJ2-1|TRBD2|TRBV6-5|-
CASGWRGGNNEQFF
TGTGCCAGCGGGTGGCGGGGGGGTAACAATGAGCAGTTCTTC
>TRBJ2-2|-|TRBV6-5|-
CASSRLGGELFF
TGTGCCAGCAGTCGACTTGGCGGGGAGCTGTTTTTT
>TRBJ1-2|-|TRBV4-2|-
CASSQEVGVAGYTF
TGTGCCAGCAGCCAAGAAGTCGGGGTGGCGGGCTACACCTTC
>TRBJ1-3|-|TRBV28|few
CASSLPLAGHSGNTIYF
TGTGCCAGCAGTTTACCCCTGGCAGGACACTCTGGAAACACCATATATTTT
>TRBJ2-3|-|TRBV19|few
CASSPSQRVDTQYF
TGTGCCAGTAGCCCCTCCCAGCGGGTAGATACGCAGTATTTT
>TRBJ2-5|TRBD1|TRBV6-5|-
CASSYTGQGLLPPHF
TGTGCCAGCAGTTACACGGGACAGGGGCTCCTGCCTCCCCACTTC
>TRBJ2-1|TRBD2|TRBV27|few
CASSSPGTSGRTNEQFF
TGTGCCAGCAGTTCGCCCGGGACTAGCGGGAGGACAAATGAGCAGTTCTTC
>TRBJ2-5|TRBD2|TRBV27|-
CASSLLGGAGETQYF
TGTGCCAGCAGTTTGCTCGGGGGGGCCGGCGAGACCCAGTACTTC
>TRBJ1-1|TRBD1|TRBV29-1|-
CSAPDRGKAFF
TGCAGCGCCCCGGACAGGGGAAAAGCTTTCTTT
>TRBJ2-3|TRBD2|TRBV11-2|-
CASSLDSEAGVNTQYF
TGTGCCAGCAGCTTAGATTCGGAAGCGGGAGTGAATACGCAGTATTTT
>TRBJ2-1|TRBD1|TRBV5-1|-
CASSFTGTGGVDEQFF
TGCGCCAGCAGCTTTACCGGGACAGGGGGAGTTGATGAGCAGTTCTTC
>TRBJ2-5|TRBD1|TRBV7-2|few
CASSPNGGTTGGQETQYF
TGTGCCAGCAGCCCAAACGGGGGTACAACAGGGGGCCAAGAGACCCAGTACTTC
>TRBJ1-1|TRBD1|TRBV4-2|medium-sized
CASTLKVDRVDTEAFF
TGTGCCAGCACCCTAAAGGTGGACAGGGTCGACACTGAAGCTTTCTTT
>TRBJ2-3|-|TRBV7-2|-
CASSIVGGPTDTQYF
TGTGCCAGCAGCATCGTCGGGGGGCCCACAGATACGCAGTATTTT
>TRBJ1-1|-|TRBV9|-
CASSVGGPNTEAFF
TGTGCCAGCAGCGTAGGGGGCCCGAACACTGAAGCTTTCTTT
>TRBJ1-1|-|TRBV7-9|-
CASSLAGAGTEAFF
TGTGCCAGCAGCTTGGCAGGGGCGGGCACTGAAGCTTTCTTT
>TRBJ1-2|TRBD1|TRBV3-1/TRBV3-2|-
CASSQDIGQGGYTF
TGTGCCAGCAGCCAAGATATAGGACAGGGAGGCTACACCTTC
>TRBJ1-2|-|TRBV19|-
CASRSRGGSNYGYTF
TGTGCCAGTAGATCCAGGGGCGGTTCTAACTATGGCTACACCTTC
>TRBJ2-2|TRBD2|TRBV5-4|-
CASSLGGLAGDTGELFF
TGTGCCAGCAGCTTGGGAGGTCTAGCGGGAGACACCGGGGAGCTGTTTTTT
>TRBJ2-3|TRBD2|TRBV19|-
CASLGGGTDTQYF
TGTGCCAGTTTGGGGGGGGGCACAGATACGCAGTATTTT
>TRBJ1-1|-|TRBV5-4|-
CASSTGLGQNMNTEAFF
TGTGCCAGCAGCACCGGATTAGGACAGAACATGAACACTGAAGCTTTCTTT
>TRBJ1-1|-|TRBV18|-
CASSPRQLLNTEAFF
TGTGCCAGCTCACCAAGACAGTTATTGAACACTGAAGCTTTCTTT
>TRBJ2-1|-|TRBV19|-
CASSVLANEQFF
TGTGCCAGTAGTGTACTAGCCAATGAGCAGTTCTTC
>TRBJ2-1|TRBD2|TRBV18|-
CASSPGSGRGTGNNEQFF
TGTGCCAGCTCACCAGGTAGCGGGAGAGGTACCGGGAACAATGAGCAGTTCTTC
>TRBJ2-5|TRBD2|TRBV3-1/TRBV3-2|-
CASSQLAGGIETQYF
TGTGCCAGCAGTCAACTAGCGGGGGGTATTGAGACCCAGTACTTC
>TRBJ1-1|-|TRBV5-5|few
CASSPHAGENTEAFF
TGTGCCAGCAGCCCCCATGCGGGGGAGAACACTGAAGCTTTCTTT
>TRBJ1-2|TRBD1|TRBV28|-
CASSRDSRHGYTF
TGTGCCAGCAGCCGGGACAGCAGACATGGCTACACCTTC
>TRBJ1-1|TRBD1|TRBV20-1|-
CSASNLDRVNTEAFF
TGCAGTGCTAGTAATTTGGACAGGGTGAACACTGAAGCTTTCTTT
>TRBJ1-2|-|TRBV19|-
CASPTGNGYTF
TGTGCCAGTCCCACAGGGAATGGCTACACCTTC
>TRBJ1-5|-|TRBV5-6|few
CASSWGGGGNQPQHF
TGTGCCAGCAGCTGGGGGGGAGGCGGCAATCAGCCCCAGCATTTT
>TRBJ2-7|TRBD1|TRBV24-1|-
CATSDWRGTGNYEQYF
TGTGCCACCAGTGACTGGCGCGGGACAGGCAACTACGAGCAGTACTTC
>TRBJ1-6|-|TRBV7-8|many
CASSLEVRQTTDSALHF
TGTGCCAGCAGCTTAGAGGTTCGGCAGACAACGGATTCGGCCCTCCACTTT
>TRBJ2-1|TRBD2|TRBV27|-
CASSLSGRRYNEQFF
TGTGCCAGCAGTTTAAGCGGGAGACGTTACAATGAGCAGTTCTTC